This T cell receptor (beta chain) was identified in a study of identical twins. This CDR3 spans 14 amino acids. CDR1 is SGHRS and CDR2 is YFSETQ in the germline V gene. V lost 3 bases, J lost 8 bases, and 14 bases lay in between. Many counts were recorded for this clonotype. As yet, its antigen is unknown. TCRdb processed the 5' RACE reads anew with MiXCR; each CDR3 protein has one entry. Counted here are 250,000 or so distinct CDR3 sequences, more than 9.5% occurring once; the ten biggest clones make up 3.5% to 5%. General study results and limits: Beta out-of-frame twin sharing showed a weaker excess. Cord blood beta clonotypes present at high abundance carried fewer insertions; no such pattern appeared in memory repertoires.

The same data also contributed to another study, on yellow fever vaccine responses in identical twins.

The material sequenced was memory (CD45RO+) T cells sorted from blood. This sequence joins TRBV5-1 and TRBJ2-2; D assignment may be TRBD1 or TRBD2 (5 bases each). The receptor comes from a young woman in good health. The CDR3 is CASSWETVSGELFF. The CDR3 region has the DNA TGCGCCAGCAGCTGGGAGACAGTTTCGGGGGAGCTGTTTTTT.